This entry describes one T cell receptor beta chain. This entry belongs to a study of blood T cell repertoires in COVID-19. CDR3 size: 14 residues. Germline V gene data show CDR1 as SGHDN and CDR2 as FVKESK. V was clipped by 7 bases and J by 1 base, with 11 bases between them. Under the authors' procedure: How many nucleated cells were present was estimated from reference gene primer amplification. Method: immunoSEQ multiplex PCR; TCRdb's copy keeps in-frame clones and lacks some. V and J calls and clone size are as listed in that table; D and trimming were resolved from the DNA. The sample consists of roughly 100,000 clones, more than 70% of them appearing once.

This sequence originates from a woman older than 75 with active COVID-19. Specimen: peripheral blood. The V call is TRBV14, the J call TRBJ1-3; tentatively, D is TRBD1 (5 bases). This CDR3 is CASMGQGSGNTIYF. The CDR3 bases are TGTGCCAGCATGGGGCAGGGATCTGGAAACACCATATATTTT.